The text below deals with one T cell receptor (beta chain). The antigen is undetermined. This record comes from a study of cytomegalovirus exposure and HLA in healthy donors. Whole-study results and caveats: Cytomegalovirus association was assigned to more than 150 TCR beta chains. Using the classifier, cytomegalovirus status was reportedly diagnosed with high specificity and sensitivity. Rates of TCR association differed by HLA locus in a later analysis, with DRB1 highest and HLA-C lowest.

From germline, CDR1 is LNHNV and CDR2 YYDKDF (reference sequence). Trimming pared 1 base from V and 2 bases from J, leaving 9 bases between. This CDR3 has 15 residues. In the PCR, 60 Vbeta and 13 Jbeta primers were used. Using immunoSEQ multiplex PCR, the repertoire was profiled, and TCRdb retains in-frame clones only, with some absent. Of about 140,000 clones listed, around four fifths are singletons. The chain uses TRBV15 and TRBJ1-5; maybe TRBD1 (5 bases). This sequence was found in a woman in her 40s in good health and CMV-seronegative. The sequenced sample consisted of PBMCs. CDR3 in amino acids: CATSRGGVGNQPQHF. CDR3 in DNA: TGTGCCACCAGCAGAGGGGGGGTGGGCAATCAGCCCCAGCATTTT.